These 27 T cell receptor beta chains were sequenced from one sample in a study of blood T cell repertoires in COVID-19. The data were produced by immunoSEQ multiplex PCR, yet TCRdb's version contains in-frame clones alone and is incomplete. This table holds approximately 100,000 clones, 90% found once. Input material: peripheral blood. These receptors came from a human donor in a cohort sampled during active COVID-19.

This sequence joins TRBV7-9 and TRBJ1-1, with D tentatively TRBD1 (6 bases). Trimming took off 5 bases at V and 1 base at J, with 14 bases between the two ends. Germline assignment: CDR1 SEHNR and CDR2 FQNEAQ (reference sequence). This CDR3 region has 15 residues. The CDR3 reads CASSPWGHQNTEAFF. CDR3 nucleotides: TGTGCCAGCAGCCCTTGGGGACACCAGAACACTGAAGCTTTCTTT. Filled out from reference TRBV7-9 and TRBJ1-1, the complete variable domain reads DTGVSQNPRHKITKRGQNVTFRCDPISEHNRLYWYRQTLGQGPEFLTYFQNEAQLEKSRLLSDRFSAERPKGSFSTLEIQRTEQGDSAMYLCASSPWGHQNTEAFFGQGTRLTVV.

The CDR3 here is CASSTETGVPEQYF. The CDR3 coding sequence is TGTGCCAGCAGCACAGAGACAGGGGTCCCCGAGCAGTACTTC. This chain joins TRBV7-8 and TRBJ2-7; TRBD1 matches at 8 bases. Germline CDR1 SGHVS, CDR2 FQNEAQ. The V and J ends lost 5 bases and 6 bases, in that order; junction bases with no gene match: 9. The CDR3 loop spans 14 amino acids. The full variable domain, its missing parts supplied by reference TRBV7-8 and TRBJ2-7, is GAGVSQSPRYKVAKRGQDVALRCDPISGHVSLFWYQQALGQGPEFLTYFQNEAQLDKSGLPSDRFFAERPEGSVSTLKIQRTQQEDSAVYLCASSTETGVPEQYFGPGTRLTVT.

The genes are TRBV7-2 and TRBJ2-5; 8 bases are a match to TRBD2. This CDR3 contains 14 residues. CDR1 SGHTA and CDR2 FQGNSA come from the germline V gene. The V segment lost 4 bases and the J segment 4 bases; nucleotides outside the gene matches: 5. CDR3 region: CASSSRGARETQYF. The CDR3 DNA sequence: TGTGCCAGCAGCTCGCGGGGGGCAAGAGAGACCCAGTACTTC.

The chain's CDR3 is CASRIAGSTDTQYF. In DNA form, the CDR3 reads TGTGCCAGCAGAATAGCGGGAAGCACAGATACGCAGTATTTT. The V and J genes are TRBV5-4 and TRBJ2-3, with 8 nucleotides matching TRBD2. V was pared by 5 bases and J by 0 bases, with 2 bases of the junction left unmatched. CDR3 length: 14 residues. Germline V gene data show CDR1 as SGHNT and CDR2 as YYREEE (reference sequence).

The chain links TRBV13 to TRBJ2-5, with 10 bases that match TRBD2. The CDR3 covers 17 residues. Germline-derived CDR1 and CDR2 are PRHDT and FYEKMQ (reference sequence). With 2 bases clipped from V and 3 bases from J, the junction kept 9 bases outside the gene matches. CDR3 sequence: CASSLTSGRELKETQYF. CDR3 DNA: TGTGCCAGCAGCTTAACCAGCGGGAGGGAACTAAAAGAGACCCAGTACTTC. Combining the CDR3 with reference TRBV13 and TRBJ2-5 gives the whole variable domain AAGVIQSPRHLIKEKRETATLKCYPIPRHDTVYWYQQGPGQDPQFLISFYEKMQSDKGSIPDRFSAQQFSDYHSELNMSSLELGDSALYFCASSLTSGRELKETQYFGPGTRLLVL.

A remark on this clone: One end of the junction fails to match germline, which may point to a read error. V usage is TRBV5-1 and J usage is TRBJ2-3, with 13 bases identical to TRBD2. This CDR3 comprises 16 residues. Germline V gene lookup returns CDR1 SGHRS and CDR2 YFSETQ. CDR3 nucleotides: TGCGCCAGCAGATTGGGACTAGCGGGGAGCACAGATACGCAGTATTTT. The encoded protein is CASRLGLAGSTDTQYF.

The chain uses TRBV6-5 and TRBJ1-1, with D hard to call. V was trimmed by 0 bases and J by 4 bases, leaving 12 bases between them. The CDR3 runs 15 residues. Germline CDR1 is MNHEY and CDR2 is SVGAGI. The CDR3 nucleotides read TGTGCCAGCAGTTACTCGGGTATGGGGAGCACTGAAGCTTTCTTT. The encoded protein is CASSYSGMGSTEAFF.

The gene calls are TRBV15 and TRBJ2-3, with D perhaps TRBD2 (6 bases). The V gene lost 0 bases and the J gene lost 1 base, with 11 bases spanning the gap. Germline V CDR1 and CDR2: LNHNV, YYDKDF (reference sequence). The CDR3 has 16 residues. In nucleotides, the CDR3 is TGTGCCACCAGCAGAGAGGACTACGTGGGCACAGATACGCAGTATTTT. It specifies CATSREDYVGTDTQYF.

The chain is built from TRBV11-2 and TRBJ2-7, with 14 bases fitting TRBD2. CDR1 and CDR2 from the germline V gene are SGHAT and FQNNGV. The trim removed 7 bases at V and 7 bases at J, leaving 9 bases unmatched. The CDR3 sequence is 15 residues long. CDR3 bases: TGTGCCAGCATCATACGACTAGCGGGGGGGATGGAGCAGTACTTC. Protein: CASIIRLAGGMEQYF.

The chain has TRBV5-4 and TRBJ1-3; D call uncertain. This CDR3 has 14 amino acids. Germline V gene lookup returns CDR1 SGHNT and CDR2 YYREEE (reference sequence). Trimming removed 3 bases from V and 2 bases from J, with 9 bases in between. In nucleotides, the CDR3 is TGTGCCAGCAGCTCCGAGTTGCCTGGAAACACCATATATTTT. It specifies CASSSELPGNTIYF.

J is TRBJ2-7 and V is TRBV5-1; D is perhaps TRBD2 (5 bases). CDR3 length: 13 residues. CDR1 SGHRS and CDR2 YFSETQ come from the germline V gene. Trimming pared 7 bases from V and 3 bases from J, leaving 14 bases between. The CDR3 protein is CASRRTGDYEQYF. The CDR3 DNA reads as TGCGCCAGCCGCCGAACCGGGGACTACGAGCAGTACTTC.

The chain employs TRBV4-1 and TRBJ2-5; weak D call: TRBD2 (5 bases). V was clipped by 0 bases and J by 1 base, with 9 bases between them. The length of the CDR3 is 15 residues. CDR1 and CDR2 from the germline V gene are MGHRA and YSYEKL. The CDR3 region has the DNA TGCGCCAGCAGCCAAGATCCAGGACTCCAAGAGACCCAGTACTTC. It is translated as CASSQDPGLQETQYF.

This clone was observed once. The chain uses TRBV25-1 and TRBJ2-1, with 9 nucleotides matching TRBD2. J gave up 13 bases and V 1 base, and 11 bases lay outside the gene matches. Per the germline V gene, CDR1 is MGHDK and CDR2 is SYGVNS. The CDR3 is 15 residues long. Here the CDR3 DNA reads TGTGCCAGCAGTGAATTCGGAGCGGGGGGTACCGGTCAGTTCTTC. The encoded protein is CASSEFGAGGTGQFF.

This chain connects TRBV2 to TRBJ1-5; D perhaps matches TRBD1 (6 bases). The germline CDR1 and CDR2 sequences are SNHLY and FYNNEI. The V end was cut by 7 bases, the J end by 2 bases, with 12 bases between. This CDR3 is built from 14 residues. The CDR3 sequence: CASTGQTGNQPQHF. As DNA, the CDR3 is TGTGCCAGCACAGGACAGACCGGCAATCAGCCCCAGCATTTT.

A few counts support this clone. This chain links TRBV5-1 with TRBJ2-2; D unclear. V was trimmed by 4 bases and J by 5 bases, leaving 12 bases between them. Germline loops: CDR1 SGHRS, CDR2 YFSETQ. The CDR3 contains 14 residues. The CDR3 DNA reads as TGCGCCAGCAGCCCTTCACTGTCGACCGGGGAGCTGTTTTTT. Its translation: CASSPSLSTGELFF.

A single count supports this clone. The J gene is TRBJ1-1, the V gene TRBV18; D not resolved. V gave up 8 bases and J gave up 1 base, with 8 bases separating them. The V gene's germline CDR1 is KGHSH and CDR2 LQKENI. The CDR3 spans 12 residues. Written as DNA, the CDR3 is TGTGCCAGCACAAAAACGAACACTGAAGCTTTCTTT. Translation: CASTKTNTEAFF.

The chain links TRBV12-3 or TRBV12-4 to TRBJ2-5; 8 nucleotides line up with TRBD2. The CDR3 is made up of 13 amino acids. Losses at the gene ends were 7 bases for V and 6 bases for J; bases not matched to a gene: 7. The CDR3 loop is CASTGGAGKTQYF. CDR3 DNA sequence: TGTGCCAGCACGGGGGGGGCAGGAAAGACCCAGTACTTC.

This clone showed up just once. V usage is TRBV2 and J usage is TRBJ1-6; D is undetermined. V lost 3 bases to trimming and J lost 0 bases, with 6 bases between them. Per germline, CDR1 SNHLY and CDR2 FYNNEI. This CDR3 comprises 15 residues. This CDR3 reads CASSDGSSYNSPLHF. The CDR3 DNA sequence: TGTGCCAGCAGTGACGGGAGCTCCTATAATTCACCCCTCCACTTT.

The chain links TRBV4-2 to TRBJ2-1; D perhaps matches TRBD1 (5 bases). Germline CDR1 and CDR2: LGHNA and YNFKEQ. The CDR3 is 14 residues long. Trimming stripped 0 bases from V and 9 bases from J, with 12 bases between. CDR3 nucleotides: TGTGCCAGCAGCCAAGATGAAGGGGTAGGTGAGCAGTTCTTC. Translated: CASSQDEGVGEQFF.

The chain joins TRBV3-1 (or the pseudogene TRBV3-2) to TRBJ1-5; TRBD1 aligns across 7 bases. CDR1 LGHDT and CDR2 YNNKEL come from the germline V gene (reference sequence). J lost 5 bases, V lost 4 bases, and 8 bases had no gene match. The CDR3 spans 15 residues. This chain's CDR3 is CASSRGQGGYQPQHF. The CDR3 coding sequence is TGTGCCAGCAGCCGGGGGCAGGGGGGTTATCAGCCCCAGCATTTT.

The chain is built from TRBV9 and TRBJ2-5, with 9 bases lining up with TRBD1. Germline V CDR1 and CDR2: SGDLS, YYNGEE. The ends lost 4 bases at V and 4 bases at J; junction bases unmatched: 8. The CDR3 length is 15 residues. Here the CDR3 reads CASSTGQGMRETQYF. The DNA of the CDR3 is TGTGCCAGCAGCACGGGACAGGGTATGAGAGAGACCCAGTACTTC.

The chain uses TRBV12-3 or TRBV12-4 and TRBJ2-2; no reliable D call. This CDR3 has 12 residues. Trimming cost V 0 bases and J 8 bases, with 4 bases left between them. As DNA, the CDR3 is TGTGCCAGCAGTTTAGCTACTGGGGAGCTGTTTTTT. It yields the protein CASSLATGELFF.

The chain has TRBV15 and TRBJ1-5; D gene ambiguous. The CDR3 length is 15 residues. V shed 0 bases and J shed 0 bases, with 6 bases lying between them. Germline lookup yields CDR1 LNHNV and CDR2 YYDKDF (reference sequence). CDR3 nucleotide sequence: TGTGCCACCAGCAGAGATGCTAATAGCAATCAGCCCCAGCATTTT. This translates into CATSRDANSNQPQHF.

Only a few counts were recorded for this clone. In DNA, the CDR3 is TGTGCCAGCAGTCCGCACAGCAGGAAGCAGTACTTC. Amino acids: CASSPHSRKQYF. The chain combines TRBV3-1 (or the pseudogene TRBV3-2) with TRBJ2-7; D remains ambiguous. From germline, CDR1 is LGHDT and CDR2 YNNKEL (reference sequence). The CDR3 loop spans 12 amino acids. Trimming shortened V by 6 bases and J by 8 bases, and 14 bases separated the two germline ends.

The chain carries TRBV6-6 and TRBJ1-5; 7 bases align to TRBD1. Germline loops: CDR1 MNHNY, CDR2 SVGAGI (reference sequence). Trimming took 5 bases from V and 3 from J; bases not matched to a gene: 7. The CDR3 has 15 residues. CDR3 loop: CASSKGQAVNQPQHF. CDR3 DNA: TGTGCCAGCAGTAAAGGACAGGCCGTCAATCAGCCCCAGCATTTT.

The CDR3 DNA reads TGTGCCAGCAGCCCCATAAGTCGGCAGCGTGCCTACGAGCAGTACTTC. Amino acids: CASSPISRQRAYEQYF. The gene calls are TRBV11-2 and TRBJ2-7, with unresolved D. CDR3 length equals 16 residues. Trimming pared 5 bases from V and 2 bases from J, leaving 19 bases between. CDR1 is SGHAT, CDR2 FQNNGV, per germline. Full variable domain (remainder filled in from reference TRBV11-2 and TRBJ2-7): EAGVAQSPRYKIIEKRQSVAFWCNPISGHATLYWYQQILGQGPKLLIQFQNNGVVDDSQLPKDRFSAERLKGVDSTLKIQPAKLEDSAVYLCASSPISRQRAYEQYFGPGTRLTVT.

The CDR3 nucleotides are TGTGCCATCAGTGGTGGGGCGGGAGTCGGGACAGATACGCAGTATTTT. Translating gives CAISGGAGVGTDTQYF. The V and J genes are TRBV10-3 and TRBJ2-3, with 7 bases fitting TRBD2. Germline trimming cut 4 bases from V and 3 bases from J; bases unmatched to any gene: 10. CDR3 size: 16 residues. In germline, CDR1 is ENHRY, CDR2 SYGVKD.